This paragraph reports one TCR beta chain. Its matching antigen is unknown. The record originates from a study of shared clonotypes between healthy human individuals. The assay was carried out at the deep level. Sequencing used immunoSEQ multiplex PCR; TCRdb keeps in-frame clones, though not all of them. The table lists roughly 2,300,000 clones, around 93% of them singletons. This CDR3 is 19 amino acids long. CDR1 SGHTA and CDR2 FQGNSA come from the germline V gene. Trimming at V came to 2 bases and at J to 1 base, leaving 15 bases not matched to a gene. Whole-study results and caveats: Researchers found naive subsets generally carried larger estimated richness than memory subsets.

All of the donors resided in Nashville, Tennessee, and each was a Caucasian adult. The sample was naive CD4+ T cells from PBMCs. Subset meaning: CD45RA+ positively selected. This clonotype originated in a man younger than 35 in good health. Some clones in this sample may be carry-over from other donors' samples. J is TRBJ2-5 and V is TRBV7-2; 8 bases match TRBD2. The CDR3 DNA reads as TGTGCCAGCAGCTTATCCCCGTTCGTGGCGGGAGGAACCCAAGAGACCCAGTACTTC. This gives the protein CASSLSPFVAGGTQETQYF.